This T cell receptor beta chain came from a study of cytomegalovirus exposure and HLA in healthy donors. The CDR3 has 14 amino acids. The V gene's germline CDR1 is SGDLS and CDR2 YYNGEE. Between the trimmed V and J ends, which lost 3 bases and 4 bases, there was a span of 12 bases. Using immunoSEQ multiplex PCR, the repertoire was profiled, and TCRdb retains in-frame clones only, with some absent. In the table there are 75,000 to 85,000 clones, approximately 91% of which are singletons. The TCR comes from a man aged 25-45 years in good health and CMV-seronegative. The V and J genes are TRBV9 and TRBJ2-3; tentative D call: TRBD2 (7 bases). Sequencing was done on a sample of PBMCs. CDR3 bases: TGTGCCAGCAGCGAGGGGGGAGGGGCAGATACGCAGTATTTT. It is translated as CASSEGGGADTQYF.